This TCR beta chain was identified during a study of T cell repertoires in cytomegalovirus infection. Overall study: Public signatures in TCR beta pointed to CMV infection and matching HLA type.

Study results and caveats: The ex vivo response was dominated by HLA-C-restricted CMV-specific TCR beta clonotypes.

Concerning this clonotype itself: Its antigen is undetermined.

Germline V gene lookup returns CDR1 SGHTA and CDR2 FQGTGA. This CDR3 has 16 residues. The junction had 9 bases not matched to a gene; V was cut back by 3 bases and J by 6 bases. MiXCR, applied by TCRdb to the reads, yields one record per CDR3 protein. The sample holds fewer than 850,000 distinct CDR3 sequences; under 35% are singletons and the top ten take 13%. The chain employs TRBV7-3 and TRBJ2-1; 9 bases map to TRBD1. The input for sequencing was cultured CD8+ T cells from PBMCs, taken from culture after CMV antigen stimulation. The TCR sequence derives from a human donor in good health (CMV status not recorded). Some clones in this sample may be carry-over from other donors' samples. The CDR3 bases are TGTGCCAGCAGCTTCAGACCGGGACAGGGCTTCAATGAGCAGTTCTTC. Its translation: CASSFRPGQGFNEQFF.